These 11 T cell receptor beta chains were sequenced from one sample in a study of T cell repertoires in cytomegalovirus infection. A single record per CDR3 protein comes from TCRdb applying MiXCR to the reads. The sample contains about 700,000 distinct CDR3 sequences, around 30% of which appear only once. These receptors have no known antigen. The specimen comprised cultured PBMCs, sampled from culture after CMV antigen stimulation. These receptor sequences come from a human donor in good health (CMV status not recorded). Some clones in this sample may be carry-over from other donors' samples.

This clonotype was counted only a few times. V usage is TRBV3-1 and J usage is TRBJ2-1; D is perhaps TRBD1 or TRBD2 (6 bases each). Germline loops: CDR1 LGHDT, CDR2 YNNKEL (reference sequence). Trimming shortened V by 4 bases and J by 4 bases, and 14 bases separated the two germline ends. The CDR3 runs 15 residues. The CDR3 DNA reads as TGTGCCAGCAGCCTTTTTGGGGGGCAGTACAATGAGCAGTTCTTC. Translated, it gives CASSLFGGQYNEQFF.

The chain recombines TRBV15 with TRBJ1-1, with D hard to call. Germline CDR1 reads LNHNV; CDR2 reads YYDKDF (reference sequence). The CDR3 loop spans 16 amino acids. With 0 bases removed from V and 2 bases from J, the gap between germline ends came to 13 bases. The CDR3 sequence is CATSRDIGIRNTEAFF. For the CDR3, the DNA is TGTGCCACCAGCAGAGATATTGGGATCCGCAACACTGAAGCTTTCTTT.

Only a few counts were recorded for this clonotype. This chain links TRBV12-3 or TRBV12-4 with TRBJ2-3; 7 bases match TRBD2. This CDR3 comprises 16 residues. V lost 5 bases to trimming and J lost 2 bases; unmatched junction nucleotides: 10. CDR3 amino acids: CASSRGSLADTDTQYF. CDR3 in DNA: TGTGCCAGCAGTCGGGGGAGTCTAGCGGACACAGATACGCAGTATTTT.

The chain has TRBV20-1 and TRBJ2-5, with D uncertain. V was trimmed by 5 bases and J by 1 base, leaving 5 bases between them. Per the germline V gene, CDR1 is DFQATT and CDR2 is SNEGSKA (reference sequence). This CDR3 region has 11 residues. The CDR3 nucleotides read TGCAGTGCTCCCCGCCAAGAGACCCAGTACTTC. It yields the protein CSAPRQETQYF.

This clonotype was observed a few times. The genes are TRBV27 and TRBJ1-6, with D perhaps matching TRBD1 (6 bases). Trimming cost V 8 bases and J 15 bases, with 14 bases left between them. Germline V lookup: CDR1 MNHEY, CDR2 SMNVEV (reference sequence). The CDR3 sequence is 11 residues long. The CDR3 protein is CASARGGHLHF. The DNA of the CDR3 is TGTGCCAGCGCCCGAGGGGGGCACCTCCACTTT.

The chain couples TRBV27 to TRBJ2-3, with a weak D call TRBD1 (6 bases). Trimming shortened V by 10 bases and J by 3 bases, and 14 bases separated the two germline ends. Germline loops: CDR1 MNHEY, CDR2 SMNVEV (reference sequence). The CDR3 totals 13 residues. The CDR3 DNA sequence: TGTGCCATCTCGACAGGCCCGACAGATACGCAGTATTTT. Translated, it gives CAISTGPTDTQYF.

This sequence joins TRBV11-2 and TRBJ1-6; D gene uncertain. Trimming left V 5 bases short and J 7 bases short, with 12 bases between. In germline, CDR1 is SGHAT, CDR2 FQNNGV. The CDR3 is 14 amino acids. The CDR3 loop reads CASSIGPENSPLHF. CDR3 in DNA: TGTGCCAGCAGCATTGGGCCCGAAAATTCACCCCTCCACTTT.

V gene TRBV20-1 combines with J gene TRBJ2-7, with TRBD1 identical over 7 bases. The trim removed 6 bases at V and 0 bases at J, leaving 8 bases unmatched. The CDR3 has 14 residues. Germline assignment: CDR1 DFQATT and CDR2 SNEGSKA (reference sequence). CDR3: CSATTGASSYEQYF. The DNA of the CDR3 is TGCAGTGCAACTACAGGGGCGAGCTCCTACGAGCAGTACTTC.

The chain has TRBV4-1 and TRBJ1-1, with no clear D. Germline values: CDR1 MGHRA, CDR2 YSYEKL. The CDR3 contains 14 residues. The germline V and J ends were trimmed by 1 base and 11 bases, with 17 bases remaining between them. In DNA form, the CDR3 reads TGCGCCAGCAGCCAAGTGAGAGTATCGCAATTGGCTTTCTTT. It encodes CASSQVRVSQLAFF.

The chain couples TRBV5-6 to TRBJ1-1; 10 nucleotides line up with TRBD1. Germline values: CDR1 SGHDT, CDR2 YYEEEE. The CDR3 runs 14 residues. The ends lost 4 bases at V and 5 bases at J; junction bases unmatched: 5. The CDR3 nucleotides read TGTGCCAGCAGCCGGACAGGGGGAAAGACTGAAGCTTTCTTT. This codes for CASSRTGGKTEAFF. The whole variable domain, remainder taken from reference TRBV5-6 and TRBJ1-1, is DAGVTQSPTHLIKTRGQQVTLRCSPKSGHDTVSWYQQALGQGPQFIFQYYEEEERQRGNFPDRFSGHQFPNYSSELNVNALLLGDSALYLCASSRTGGKTEAFFGQGTRLTVV.

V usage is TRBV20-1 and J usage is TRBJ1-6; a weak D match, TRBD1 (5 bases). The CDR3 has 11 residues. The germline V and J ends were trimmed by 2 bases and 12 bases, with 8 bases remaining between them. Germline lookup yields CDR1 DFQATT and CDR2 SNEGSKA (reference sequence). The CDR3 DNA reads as TGCAGTGCTAGACGCGGGGGACCCCTCCACTTT. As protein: CSARRGGPLHF.